Sequencing of this T cell receptor (beta chain) was carried out in a study of T cell responses to AZD1222 COVID-19 vaccine. Germline assignment: CDR1 SGHRS and CDR2 YFSETQ. This CDR3 has 14 residues. With 0 bases removed from V and 15 bases from J, the gap between germline ends came to 16 bases. Sequenced by immunoSEQ multiplex PCR; TCRdb stores in-frame clones only, minus some. Among about 97,000 clones listed, roughly 87% were seen once. V and J are TRBV5-1 and TRBJ1-6; D uncertain. The receptor was isolated from an adult in good health. The sample here was peripheral blood, taken on day 0 of AZD1222 vaccination. The DNA of the CDR3 is TGCGCCAGCAGCTTGGAGGTTCCAGGTGATCGCCTCCACTTT. Protein: CASSLEVPGDRLHF.